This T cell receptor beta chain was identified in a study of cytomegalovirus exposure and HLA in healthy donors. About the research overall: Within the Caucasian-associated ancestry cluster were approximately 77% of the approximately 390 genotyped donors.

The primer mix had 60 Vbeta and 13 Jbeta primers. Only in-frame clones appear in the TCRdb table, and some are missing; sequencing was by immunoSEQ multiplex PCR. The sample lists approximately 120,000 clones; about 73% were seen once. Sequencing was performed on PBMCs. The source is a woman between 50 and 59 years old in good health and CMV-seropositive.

The CDR3 sequence: CASLTTQNTGELFF. CDR3 nucleotides: TGTGCCAGCCTAACGACACAGAACACCGGGGAGCTGTTTTTT. The rearrangement joins TRBV6-1 to TRBJ2-2; the D is unclear. The germline V gene has CDR1 MNHNS and CDR2 SASEGT. The V end lost 8 bases, the J end lost 1 base, and 11 bases lay between the germline ends. The CDR3 loop spans 14 amino acids.